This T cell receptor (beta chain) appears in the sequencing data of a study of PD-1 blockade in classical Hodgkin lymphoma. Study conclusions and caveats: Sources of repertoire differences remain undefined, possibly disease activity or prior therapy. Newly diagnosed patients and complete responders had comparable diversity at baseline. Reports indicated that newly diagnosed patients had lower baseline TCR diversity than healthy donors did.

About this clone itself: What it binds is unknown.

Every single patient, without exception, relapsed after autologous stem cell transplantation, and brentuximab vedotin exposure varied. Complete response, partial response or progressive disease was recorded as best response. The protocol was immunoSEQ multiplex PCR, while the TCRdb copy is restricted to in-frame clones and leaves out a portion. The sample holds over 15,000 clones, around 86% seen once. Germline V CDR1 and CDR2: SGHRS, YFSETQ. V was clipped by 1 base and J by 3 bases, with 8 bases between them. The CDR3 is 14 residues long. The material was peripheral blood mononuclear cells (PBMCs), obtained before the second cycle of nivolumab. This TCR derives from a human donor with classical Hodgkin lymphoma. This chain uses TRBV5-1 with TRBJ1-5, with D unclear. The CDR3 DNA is TGCGCCAGCAGCTTGTCTGGGAACAATCAGCCCCAGCATTTT. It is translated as CASSLSGNNQPQHF.